These 5 T cell receptor beta chains share one sample of origin, sequenced in a study of early T cells in non-severe SARS-CoV-2 infection. TCRdb reprocessed the 5' RACE reads via MiXCR and lists one record per CDR3 protein. Of roughly 20,000 distinct CDR3 sequences in the sample, roughly 5% were seen once. The sequencing input was whole blood. The receptors originated from an adult who was a healthcare worker with PCR-confirmed SARS-CoV-2 infection or an uninfected control (not recorded which).

This clonotype was detected only a few times. The chain joins TRBV6-4 to TRBJ2-7; 12 bases are a match to TRBD2. This CDR3 spans 16 amino acids. With 7 bases clipped from V and 2 bases from J, the junction kept 9 bases outside the gene matches. The germline gives CDR1 MRHNA, CDR2 SNTAGT. CDR3 nucleotide sequence: TGTGCCAGCACCGGACTAGCGGGAACCGTAACCTACGAGCAGTACGTC. It translates to CASTGLAGTVTYEQYV.

This clonotype is categorized as medium-sized. The chain is built from TRBV7-2 and TRBJ2-3; 15 bases align to TRBD2. CDR1 SGHTA and CDR2 FQGNSA come from the germline V gene. This CDR3 comprises 16 residues. The J segment lost 7 bases and the V segment lost 4 bases, leaving 6 bases of the junction unmatched. The CDR3 protein is CASSSGLAGGAHTQYF. The CDR3 region has the DNA TGTGCCAGCAGCTCGGGACTAGCGGGAGGCGCACATACGCAGTATTTT.

Many counts were recorded for this clonotype. The chain links TRBV20-1 to TRBJ2-3; TRBD2 is a possible D gene (5 bases). Germline V gene data show CDR1 as DFQATT and CDR2 as SNEGSKA (reference sequence). This CDR3 comprises 12 residues. V was cut by 3 bases and J by 6 bases, with 10 bases left in between. The chain's CDR3 is CSARRVADTQYF. The CDR3 bases are TGCAGTGCTAGGCGTGTAGCGGATACGCAGTATTTT.

There are many counts of this clonotype. The CDR3 is CASSLVGRVYGYTF. Written as DNA, the CDR3 is TGTGCCAGCAGTTTAGTCGGGAGGGTGTATGGCTACACCTTC. This rearrangement joins TRBV12-3 or TRBV12-4 to TRBJ1-2; D unresolved. V gave up 1 base and J gave up 5 bases, with 11 bases separating them. This CDR3 contains 14 residues.

This clonotype has at least ten counts. The chain joins TRBV27 to TRBJ2-7; maybe TRBD2 (6 bases). This CDR3 region has 15 residues. V gave up 2 bases and J gave up 4 bases, with 15 bases separating them. Germline CDR1 MNHEY, CDR2 SMNVEV (reference sequence). The CDR3 is CASSLRAGGVYEQYV. The CDR3 coding sequence is TGTGCCAGCAGTTTAAGAGCGGGTGGGGTTTACGAGCAGTACGTC.